The 5 T cell receptor beta chains given below trace back to one sample, sequenced in a study of CD8 T cells in ankylosing spondylitis. One entry per CDR3 protein, called by TCRdb with MiXCR from the 5' RACE reads. The sample consists of about 150,000 distinct CDR3 sequences, 40% to 50% of them appearing once. Sequencing was done on a sample of synovial fluid, either unsorted or a sorted T cell fraction (not recorded which). These receptors originate from a male donor with ankylosing spondylitis.

This clonotype was seen just once. The V gene is TRBV5-1, the J gene TRBJ2-1; 9 bases map to TRBD2. The V gene end was trimmed by 3 bases and the J gene end by 8 bases; junction bases not matched to a gene: 6. In germline, CDR1 is SGHRS, CDR2 YFSETQ. The CDR3 sequence is 14 residues long. CDR3 region: CASSSSGNIDEQFF. In DNA form, the CDR3 reads TGCGCCAGCAGCTCTAGCGGGAATATCGATGAGCAGTTCTTC.

The chain links TRBV29-1 to TRBJ1-4, with D possibly matching TRBD1 (5 bases). The germline V gene encodes CDR1 SQVTM and CDR2 ANQGSEA. This CDR3 has 13 residues. CDR3 amino acids: CSLKGENNEKLFF. In DNA, the CDR3 is TGCAGTTTAAAAGGGGAAAACAATGAAAAACTGTTTTTT. Looking up the rest from reference TRBV29-1 and TRBJ1-4 gives the full variable domain: SAVISQKPSRDICQRGTSLTIQCQVDSQVTMMFWYRQQPGQSLTLIATANQGSEATYESGFVIDKFPISRPNLTFSTLTVSNMSPEDSSIYLCSLKGENNEKLFFGSGTQLSVL.

J is TRBJ2-2 and V is TRBV7-3; D gene unclear. There are 14 residues in the CDR3. V dropped 6 bases and J dropped 6 bases, with 14 bases sitting between them. In germline, CDR1 is SGHTA, CDR2 FQGTGA. In DNA form, the CDR3 reads TGTGCCAGCAGTCCAAACAGCCGTCCCGGGGAGCTGTTTTTT. Its protein is CASSPNSRPGELFF. Combining the CDR3 with reference TRBV7-3 and TRBJ2-2 gives the whole variable domain GAGVSQTPSNKVTEKGKYVELRCDPISGHTALYWYRQSLGQGPEFLIYFQGTGAADDSGLPNDRFFAVRPEGSVSTLKIQRTERGDSAVYLCASSPNSRPGELFFGEGSRLTVL.

This clonotype was observed a handful of times. The chain is built from TRBV12-3 or TRBV12-4 and TRBJ1-1; no firm D call. V was shortened by 2 bases and J by 1 base, with 8 bases between the two germline ends. This CDR3 has 14 amino acids. The CDR3 is CASSLRQKNTEAFF. The CDR3 coding sequence is TGTGCCAGCAGTTTACGTCAGAAGAACACTGAAGCTTTCTTT.

V gene TRBV7-9 combines with J gene TRBJ1-2; D not resolved. V lost 3 bases to trimming and J lost 5 bases, with 10 bases between them. CDR1 is SEHNR and CDR2 is FQNEAQ in the germline V gene (reference sequence). The CDR3 totals 13 residues. For the CDR3, the DNA is TGTGCCAGCAGCTTCCAGGAGATATATGGCTACACCTTC. Protein product: CASSFQEIYGYTF.